The entry below gives a single T cell receptor beta chain sequence along with its context. This entry is derived from a study of blood T cell repertoires in COVID-19. Per the original methods: Using reference gene primer amplification, nucleated cell counts were estimated. Sequenced by immunoSEQ multiplex PCR; TCRdb stores in-frame clones only, minus some. That table gives V, J and clone size, and the DNA gave D and trimming. Among 100,000 or so clones listed, roughly 80% were seen once. V was pared by 4 bases and J by 2 bases, with 18 bases of the junction left unmatched. This CDR3 comprises 20 residues.

This rearrangement joins TRBV5-3 to TRBJ2-1; 10 nucleotides align to TRBD1. TRBV5-3 is identified as an open reading frame with a role that is uncertain. This TCR was recovered from a woman aged 70-85 years with acute or convalescent COVID-19. Sequencing input: peripheral blood. CDR3 nucleotides: TGTGCCAGAAGCAGAGGGCCGGGACAGGGGAAGCTAAGAACCTACAATGAGCAGTTCTTC. Its protein is CARSRGPGQGKLRTYNEQFF.